This TCR beta chain emerged from a study of blood T cell repertoires in COVID-19. Unmatched junction bases numbered 9, after V lost 3 bases and J lost 7 bases. The CDR3 is 16 residues long. Germline V CDR1 and CDR2: SGHVS, FNYEAQ. TCRdb's copy holds only in-frame clones and misses some; the assay was immunoSEQ multiplex PCR. Here the sample spans 440,000 or so clones, 89% being singletons. The receptor's source is a woman aged 40 to 55 with COVID-19, enrolled during active disease. The rearrangement joins TRBV7-6 to TRBJ1-6, with 7 bases that match TRBD1. The sample was peripheral blood. The CDR3 region is CASSFLDPTGNSPLHF. The CDR3 region has the DNA TGTGCCAGCAGCTTCCTAGACCCGACAGGGAATTCACCCCTCCACTTT. The variable domain in full, with the rest retrieved from reference TRBV7-6 and TRBJ1-6, is GAGVSQSPRYKVTKRGQDVALRCDPISGHVSLYWYRQALGQGPEFLTYFNYEAQQDKSGLPNDRFSAERPEGSISTLTIQRTEQRDSAMYRCASSFLDPTGNSPLHFGNGTRLTVT.